The T cell receptor beta chain under discussion was sequenced for a study of T-cell reconstitution after alpha-beta-depleted transplantation in children. The TCRbeta library incorporated unique molecular identifiers. TCRdb re-analysed the PCR reads in MiXCR, keeping a single row per CDR3 protein. Of around 200,000 distinct CDR3 sequences in the sample, roughly 18% were seen once. This clonotype came up once. This CDR3 has 13 residues. In germline, CDR1 is DFQATT, CDR2 SNEGSKA (reference sequence). V was clipped by 6 bases and J by 1 base; unmatched bases: 4. V and J are TRBV20-1 and TRBJ1-1; TRBD1 matches at 8 bases. The sequence was obtained from a male patient between 2 and 10 years old who had a stem cell transplant for acute lymphoblastic leukemia, so the T cells may come from the graft donor. The sequencing used PBMCs, mostly from graft donor cells, collected 360 days after TCRalphabeta/CD19-depleted stem cell transplant. The CDR3 is CSARQGTNTEAFF. The DNA of the CDR3 is TGCAGTGCCAGACAGGGGACGAACACTGAAGCTTTCTTT.